Shown below are 29 T cell receptor beta chains from a single sample sequenced in a study of blood T cell repertoires in COVID-19. Sequencing was performed with immunoSEQ multiplex PCR; in TCRdb, only in-frame clones are kept and a portion is missing. The table shows 200,000 or so clones, with 70% to 90% occurring only once. The sequencing sample was made of peripheral blood. The receptors originated from a man in his 70s with active or convalescent COVID-19.

The rearrangement uses TRBV2 and TRBJ1-3, with TRBD1 as a possible D gene (5 bases). Germline CDR1 is SNHLY and CDR2 is FYNNEI. The CDR3 is 14 amino acids. V lost 4 bases to trimming and J lost 0 bases, with 7 bases between them. The CDR3 DNA reads as TGTGCCAGCAGTGTCGACAGCTCTGGAAACACCATATATTTT. It yields the protein CASSVDSSGNTIYF.

This rearrangement joins TRBV27 to TRBJ2-3; 12 nucleotides line up with TRBD2. CDR1 and CDR2 (germline): MNHEY, SMNVEV (reference sequence). The CDR3 has 18 residues. The J segment lost 3 bases and the V segment lost 3 bases, leaving 10 bases of the junction unmatched. The CDR3: CASSFGLAGGRRTDTQYF. CDR3 DNA: TGTGCCAGCAGTTTTGGGCTAGCGGGGGGGCGGAGAACAGATACGCAGTATTTT.

The rearrangement joins TRBV12-3 or TRBV12-4 to TRBJ1-2, with D maybe TRBD1 (6 bases). The CDR3 consists of 13 residues. V lost 6 bases, J lost 8 bases, and 16 bases lay in between. This CDR3 reads CASSQVQGKGYTF. Here the CDR3 DNA reads TGTGCCAGCAGCCAAGTCCAGGGGAAGGGCTACACCTTC.

The J gene is TRBJ1-5, the V gene TRBV28; no firm D call. The CDR3 is 12 amino acids. Germline V lookup: CDR1 MDHEN, CDR2 SYDVKM. Between the trimmed V and J ends, which lost 7 bases and 6 bases, there was a span of 10 bases. In DNA form, the CDR3 reads TGTGCCAGCACCCTAGAAGGTCAGCCCCAGCATTTT. This sequence encodes CASTLEGQPQHF.

In its sample, this clone was seen once. The rearrangement joins TRBV10-2 to TRBJ1-6; a weak D match, TRBD1 (5 bases). Trimming left V 4 bases short and J 3 bases short, with 10 bases between. The CDR3 has 15 residues. CDR1 is WSHSY and CDR2 is SAAADI in the germline V gene. CDR3 DNA sequence: TGCGCCAGCAGTGGGGGGGACCGCTATAATTCACCCCTCCACTTT. Translation: CASSGGDRYNSPLHF.

The V call is TRBV12-3 or TRBV12-4, the J call TRBJ1-6; D uncertain. The CDR3 sequence is 13 residues long. Trimming took 7 bases from V and 0 from J, leaving 4 bases between them. The CDR3 loop is CASTFSYNSPLHF. For the CDR3, the DNA is TGTGCCAGCACCTTCTCCTATAATTCACCCCTCCACTTT.

The rearrangement joins TRBV14 to TRBJ2-5; 7 bases match TRBD2. V was pared by 2 bases and J by 2 bases, with 8 bases of the junction left unmatched. Germline loops: CDR1 SGHDN, CDR2 FVKESK. There are 16 residues in the CDR3. CDR3 DNA sequence: TGTGCCAGCAGCCAACCTATGACTAGCCGTCAAGAGACCCAGTACTTC. Protein: CASSQPMTSRQETQYF.

The chain has TRBV18 and TRBJ2-7, with D perhaps matching TRBD1 (5 bases). V lost 3 bases to trimming and J lost 3 bases, with 15 bases between them. Germline V gene lookup returns CDR1 KGHSH and CDR2 LQKENI. This CDR3 has 15 residues. In DNA form, the CDR3 reads TGTGCCAGCTCACCTACCTCAGGGAACTACTACGAGCAGTACTTC. Translation gives CASSPTSGNYYEQYF. Combining the CDR3 with reference TRBV18 and TRBJ2-7 gives the whole variable domain NAGVMQNPRHLVRRRGQEARLRCSPMKGHSHVYWYRQLPEEGLKFMVYLQKENIIDESGMPKERFSAEFPKEGPSILRIQQVVRGDSAAYFCASSPTSGNYYEQYFGPGTRLTVT.

This chain uses TRBV18 with TRBJ1-2, with TRBD1 matching 8 bases. Germline CDR1 reads KGHSH; CDR2 reads LQKENI. J was trimmed by 3 bases and V by 4 bases; bases with no gene match: 10. The CDR3 covers 16 residues. The CDR3 is CASSQATGTGDYGYTF. Written as DNA, the CDR3 is TGTGCCAGCTCACAAGCGACCGGGACAGGCGACTATGGCTACACCTTC. The full variable domain, in which reference TRBV18 and TRBJ1-2 provide the parts outside the CDR3, is NAGVMQNPRHLVRRRGQEARLRCSPMKGHSHVYWYRQLPEEGLKFMVYLQKENIIDESGMPKERFSAEFPKEGPSILRIQQVVRGDSAAYFCASSQATGTGDYGYTFGSGTRLTVV.

The V call is TRBV7-9, the J call TRBJ2-3; 11 bases agree with TRBD2. Trimming at V came to 3 bases and at J to 0 bases, leaving 8 bases not matched to a gene. The CDR3 extends over 18 amino acids. Germline-derived CDR1 and CDR2 are SEHNR and FQNEAQ (reference sequence). CDR3 nucleotide sequence: TGTGCCAGCAGCTTTTGGCTAGCGGGGGGTGGAAGCACAGATACGCAGTATTTT. Its translation is CASSFWLAGGGSTDTQYF.

This clone occurred a few times. The J gene is TRBJ1-4, the V gene TRBV5-4; 10 bases agree with TRBD1. The V segment lost 4 bases and the J segment 8 bases; nucleotides outside the gene matches: 5. This CDR3 spans 14 amino acids. Germline V gene data show CDR1 as SGHNT and CDR2 as YYREEE (reference sequence). CDR3 in amino acids: CASSPRTGGEKLFF. CDR3 DNA: TGTGCCAGCAGCCCGAGGACAGGGGGGGAAAAACTGTTTTTT.

This clone was detected once. This chain uses TRBV11-2 with TRBJ2-1, with a weak D call TRBD2 (6 bases). Germline values: CDR1 SGHAT, CDR2 FQNNGV. The V end was cut by 5 bases, the J end by 6 bases, with 17 bases between. The CDR3 loop spans 15 amino acids. The CDR3 here is CASSPTSFRVNEQFF. The CDR3 DNA is TGTGCCAGCAGCCCGACTAGTTTTAGGGTCAATGAGCAGTTCTTC.

This chain joins TRBV19 and TRBJ1-1, with 9 bases that match TRBD1. Germline V lookup: CDR1 LNHDA, CDR2 SQIVND (reference sequence). V lost 5 bases and J lost 2; bases outside the gene matches: 3. CDR3 length: 14 amino acids. The CDR3 loop is CASSPQGANTEAFF. The DNA for the CDR3 is TGTGCCAGTAGTCCACAGGGGGCTAACACTGAAGCTTTCTTT.

The CDR3 loop is CASSLEMGTSGYNEQFF. Here the CDR3 DNA reads TGTGCCAGCAGCTTGGAAATGGGGACTAGCGGCTACAATGAGCAGTTCTTC. V usage is TRBV5-6 and J usage is TRBJ2-1; TRBD2 matches 11 bases. V lost 0 bases, J lost 3 bases, and 5 bases stayed unmatched. The CDR3 extends over 17 amino acids. The germline CDR1 and CDR2 sequences are SGHDT and YYEEEE.

In its sample, this clone was seen a few times. V gene TRBV27 combines with J gene TRBJ1-1, with 9 bases matching TRBD1. The CDR3 covers 14 residues. With 6 bases clipped from V and 4 bases from J, the junction kept 6 bases outside the gene matches. CDR1 and CDR2 (germline): MNHEY, SMNVEV (reference sequence). CDR3: CASSRDRVTTEAFF. The DNA of the CDR3 is TGTGCCAGCAGCCGGGACAGGGTTACCACTGAAGCTTTCTTT.

This clone occurred once. The chain combines TRBV15 with TRBJ2-3, with D perhaps TRBD1 (6 bases). There are 15 residues in the CDR3. CDR1 is LNHNV, CDR2 YYDKDF, per germline (reference sequence). Trimming took 8 bases from V and 5 from J, leaving 20 bases between them. The CDR3, as DNA: TGTGCCACCGATAAGTGGCAGGGGCTTGGAGATACGCAGTATTTT. It translates to CATDKWQGLGDTQYF. The full variable domain, in which reference TRBV15 and TRBJ2-3 provide the parts outside the CDR3, is DAMVIQNPRYQVTQFGKPVTLSCSQTLNHNVMYWYQQKSSQAPKLLFHYYDKDFNNEADTPDNFQSRRPNTSFCFLDIRSPGLGDTAMYLCATDKWQGLGDTQYFGPGTRLTVL.

The rearrangement joins TRBV5-1 to TRBJ1-6; no reliable D call. The V end lost 4 bases, the J end lost 9 bases, and 17 bases lay between the germline ends. The CDR3 loop spans 15 amino acids. The V gene's germline CDR1 is SGHRS and CDR2 YFSETQ. The DNA of the CDR3 is TGCGCCAGCAGCCCCGTTACTGGAGTTGGTTCACCCCTCCACTTT. This encodes CASSPVTGVGSPLHF.

The chain has TRBV24-1 and TRBJ2-3, with D perhaps matching TRBD2 (5 bases). The CDR3 is 13 residues long. V shed 7 bases and J shed 6 bases, with 13 bases lying between them. Looked up from germline, CDR1 is KGHDR and CDR2 is SFDVKD. The CDR3 protein is CATSRESRDTQYF. In DNA form, the CDR3 reads TGTGCCACCAGCCGGGAATCGAGGGATACGCAGTATTTT.

The CDR3 coding sequence is TGTGCCAGCAGTTATGCCCGGAATCAGCCCCAGCATTTT. The encoded protein is CASSYARNQPQHF. The rearrangement uses TRBV6-5 and TRBJ1-5; D is unresolved. Trimming shortened V by 3 bases and J by 4 bases, and 7 bases separated the two germline ends. CDR3 length: 13 amino acids. CDR1 MNHEY and CDR2 SVGAGI come from the germline V gene.

This clone has a single count. This chain links TRBV19 with TRBJ1-2; D perhaps matches TRBD1 (5 bases). Trimming pared 5 bases from V and 8 bases from J, leaving 21 bases between. The CDR3 is made up of 15 amino acids. Germline CDR1 LNHDA, CDR2 SQIVND (reference sequence). CDR3 sequence: CASSGANSWPSGYTF. The CDR3, as DNA: TGTGCCAGTAGTGGGGCTAATTCGTGGCCCTCGGGCTACACCTTC. Filled out from reference TRBV19 and TRBJ1-2, the complete variable domain reads DGGITQSPKYLFRKEGQNVTLSCEQNLNHDAMYWYRQDPGQGLRLIYYSQIVNDFQKGDIAEGYSVSREKKESFPLTVTSAQKNPTAFYLCASSGANSWPSGYTFGSGTRLTVV.

The chain is built from TRBV28 and TRBJ2-3, with 8 positions matching TRBD2. V was pared by 6 bases and J by 0 bases, with 11 bases of the junction left unmatched. Germline-derived CDR1 and CDR2 are MDHEN and SYDVKM. The CDR3 is 17 residues long. The CDR3 sequence is CASRQSGSPRSTDTQYF. CDR3 sequence (DNA): TGTGCCAGCAGACAAAGCGGGAGTCCACGTAGCACAGATACGCAGTATTTT.

The chain links TRBV27 to TRBJ1-2; D remains ambiguous. The CDR3 has 13 residues. V shed 2 bases and J shed 4 bases, with 8 bases lying between them. The V gene's germline CDR1 is MNHEY and CDR2 SMNVEV (reference sequence). For the CDR3, the DNA is TGTGCCAGCAGTTTAAGCCATAGCTATGGCTACACCTTC. Residues: CASSLSHSYGYTF.

V and J are TRBV5-6 and TRBJ1-3, with D hard to call. The CDR3 length is 14 residues. Germline V gene sequence: CDR1 SGHDT, CDR2 YYEEEE. V was cut by 0 bases and J by 1 base, with 5 bases left in between. The chain's CDR3 is CASSLGISGNTIYF. In DNA form, the CDR3 reads TGTGCCAGCAGCTTGGGTATATCTGGAAACACCATATATTTT.

The genes are TRBV27 and TRBJ2-7; D perhaps matches TRBD2 (5 bases). V was pared by 0 bases and J by 6 bases, with 12 bases between. The germline V gene has CDR1 MNHEY and CDR2 SMNVEV (reference sequence). This CDR3 has 14 residues. The CDR3 loop reads CASSLSASSSEQYF. CDR3 DNA sequence: TGTGCCAGCAGTTTATCGGCTAGCTCGAGCGAGCAGTACTTC.

The genes are TRBV5-1 and TRBJ2-5, with TRBD2 matching over 11 bases. Germline V CDR1 and CDR2: SGHRS, YFSETQ. Trimming took 4 bases from V and 2 from J; bases not matched to a gene: 4. The CDR3 is made up of 15 amino acids. CDR3 bases: TGCGCCAGCAGCGGCTTAGCGGGGGGGCAAGAGACCCAGTACTTC. It codes for CASSGLAGGQETQYF. The entire variable domain, with the rest obtained from reference TRBV5-1 and TRBJ2-5, is as follows: KAGVTQTPRYLIKTRGQQVTLSCSPISGHRSVSWYQQTPGQGLQFLFEYFSETQRNKGNFPGRFSGRQFSNSRSEMNVSTLELGDSALYLCASSGLAGGQETQYFGPGTRLLVL.

This chain uses TRBV6-2 or TRBV6-3 with TRBJ1-2, with 9 bases matching TRBD1. Looked up from germline, CDR1 is MNHEY and CDR2 is SVGEGT. The CDR3 contains 14 residues. V was pared by 5 bases and J by 5 bases, with 6 bases of the junction left unmatched. The CDR3 DNA follows: TGTGCCAGCAGTCACGGGACAGGGAGTTATGGCTACACCTTC. Protein product: CASSHGTGSYGYTF.

V is TRBV7-8 and J is TRBJ1-5, with D perhaps matching TRBD1 (6 bases). Trimming stripped 7 bases from V and 6 bases from J, with 16 bases between. CDR1 and CDR2 from the germline V gene are SGHVS and FQNEAQ. The CDR3 is 14 amino acids. The CDR3 spells CASTLGQGSQPQHF. Here the CDR3 DNA reads TGTGCCAGCACCCTTGGGCAGGGGAGTCAGCCCCAGCATTTT.

The chain employs TRBV27 and TRBJ1-4; D remains ambiguous. The germline CDR1 and CDR2 sequences are MNHEY and SMNVEV (reference sequence). Trimming left V 7 bases short and J 7 bases short, with 13 bases between. CDR3 length: 13 residues. CDR3 in amino acids: CASKDWRGEKLFF. In DNA, the CDR3 is TGTGCCAGCAAAGATTGGCGGGGTGAAAAACTGTTTTTT.

This clone was counted only a few times. J is TRBJ2-7 and V is TRBV7-2; 9 bases map to TRBD2. CDR3 length: 16 amino acids. J was trimmed by 2 bases and V by 4 bases; bases with no gene match: 9. Germline assignment: CDR1 SGHTA and CDR2 FQGNSA. The CDR3 nucleotides are TGTGCCAGCAGCTCAGATAGCGGGGGCCTCACCTACGAGCAGTACTTC. Translated, it gives CASSSDSGGLTYEQYF.